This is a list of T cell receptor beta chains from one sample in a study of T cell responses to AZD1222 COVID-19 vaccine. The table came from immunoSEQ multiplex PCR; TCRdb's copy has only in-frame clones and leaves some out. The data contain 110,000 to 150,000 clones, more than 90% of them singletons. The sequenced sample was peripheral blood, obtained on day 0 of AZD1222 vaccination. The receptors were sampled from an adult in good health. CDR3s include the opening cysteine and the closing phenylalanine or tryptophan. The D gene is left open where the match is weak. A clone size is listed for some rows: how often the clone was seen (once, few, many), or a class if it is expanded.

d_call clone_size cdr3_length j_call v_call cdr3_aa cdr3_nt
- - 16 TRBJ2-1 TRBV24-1 CATSTVGRGAYNEQFF TGTGCCACCAGCACAGTCGGAAGGGGAGCGTACAATGAGCAGTTCTTC
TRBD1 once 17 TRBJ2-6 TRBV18 CASSPGTGGSGANVLTF TGTGCCAGCTCACCGGGGACAGGGGGCTCTGGGGCCAACGTCCTGACTTTC
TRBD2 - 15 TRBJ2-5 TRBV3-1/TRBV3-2 CASSHGAGGQETQYF TGTGCCAGCAGCCATGGAGCGGGAGGACAAGAGACCCAGTACTTC
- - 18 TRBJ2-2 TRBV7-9 CASSFNFWEPHETGELFF TGTGCCAGCAGCTTTAATTTCTGGGAGCCTCATGAGACCGGGGAGCTGTTTTTT
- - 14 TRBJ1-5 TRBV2 CASSVDGGNQPQHF TGTGCCAGCAGTGTAGACGGGGGGAATCAGCCCCAGCATTTT
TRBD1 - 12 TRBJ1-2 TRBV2 CASRDRGPGYTF TGTGCCAGCAGGGACAGGGGTCCTGGCTACACCTTC
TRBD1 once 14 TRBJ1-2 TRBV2 CASSPGTGDYGYTF TGTGCCAGCAGTCCCGGGACAGGGGACTATGGCTACACCTTC
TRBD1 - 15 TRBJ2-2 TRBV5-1 CASSRGQGDTGELFF TGCGCCAGCAGCCGGGGACAGGGGGACACCGGGGAGCTGTTTTTT
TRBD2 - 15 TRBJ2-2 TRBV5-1 CASRGLASTAGELFF TGCGCCAGCAGGGGACTAGCCTCCACGGCCGGGGAGCTGTTTTTT
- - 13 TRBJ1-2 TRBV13 CASSLGRGYGYTF TGTGCCAGCAGCCTCGGACGAGGCTATGGCTACACCTTC
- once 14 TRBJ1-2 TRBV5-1 CASSLEEFDYGYTF TGCGCCAGCAGCTTGGAGGAGTTTGACTATGGCTACACCTTC
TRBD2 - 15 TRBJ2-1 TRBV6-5 CASSYSASGRNEQFF TGTGCCAGCAGTTACTCGGCTAGCGGGAGAAATGAGCAGTTCTTC
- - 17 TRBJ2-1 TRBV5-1 CASSTGRGALHYNEQFF TGCGCCAGCAGCACCGGCCGGGGGGCCCTTCACTACAATGAGCAGTTCTTC
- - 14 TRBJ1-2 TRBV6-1 CASSDDMDPSGYTF TGTGCCAGCAGTGATGATATGGACCCATCGGGCTACACCTTC
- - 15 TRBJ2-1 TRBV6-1 CASSEPMASEDEQFF TGTGCCAGCAGTGAACCCATGGCTAGCGAGGATGAGCAGTTCTTC
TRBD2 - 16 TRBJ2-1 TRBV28 CASRTSGRRVGNEQFF TGTGCCAGCAGGACCAGCGGGAGAAGGGTAGGCAATGAGCAGTTCTTC
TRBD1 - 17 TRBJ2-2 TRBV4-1 CASSPLGDRVFTGELFF TGCGCCAGCAGCCCCCTTGGGGACAGAGTTTTCACCGGGGAGCTGTTTTTT
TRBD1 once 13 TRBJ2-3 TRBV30 CAWGQAGMDTQYF TGTGCCTGGGGACAGGCCGGGATGGATACGCAGTATTTT
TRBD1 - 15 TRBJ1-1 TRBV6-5 CASSYSGRGDTEAFF TGTGCCAGCAGTTACTCGGGCAGGGGGGACACTGAAGCTTTCTTT
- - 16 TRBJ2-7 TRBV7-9 CASSPSPARLNYEQYF TGTGCCAGCAGCCCCTCCCCGGCTCGCCTTAACTACGAGCAGTACTTC
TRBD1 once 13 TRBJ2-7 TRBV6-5 CASSLTGGNEQYF TGTGCCAGCAGCCTCACAGGGGGTAACGAGCAGTACTTC
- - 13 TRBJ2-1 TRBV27 CASSFGGRDEQFF TGTGCCAGCAGTTTTGGGGGGAGAGATGAGCAGTTCTTC
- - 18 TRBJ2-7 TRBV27 CASSYLGPRTVSIYEQYF TGTGCCAGCAGTTATCTGGGTCCCCGGACAGTTTCCATCTACGAGCAGTACTTC
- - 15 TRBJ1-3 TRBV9 CASSLYPGVGNTIYF TGTGCCAGCAGCCTGTACCCGGGGGTTGGAAACACCATATATTTT
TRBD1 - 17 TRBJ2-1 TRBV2 CASRPHSGTVVYNEQFF TGTGCCAGCAGGCCTCACTCCGGGACAGTCGTCTACAATGAGCAGTTCTTC
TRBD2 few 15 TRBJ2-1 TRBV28 CASSLGGRPYNEQFF TGTGCCAGCAGTTTGGGGGGGAGACCCTACAATGAGCAGTTCTTC
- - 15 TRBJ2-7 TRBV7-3 CASSLAGSGSLTQYF TGTGCCAGCAGCTTAGCGGGATCCGGGTCCCTTACCCAGTACTTC
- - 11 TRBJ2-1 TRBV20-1 CSARHPNEQFF TGCAGTGCTAGACACCCCAATGAGCAGTTCTTC
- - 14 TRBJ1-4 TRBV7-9 CASSVPQAEEKLFF TGTGCCAGCAGTGTTCCCCAGGCTGAAGAAAAACTGTTTTTT
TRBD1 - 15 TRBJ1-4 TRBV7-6 CASSPRTGRNEKLFF TGTGCCAGCAGCCCCCGGACAGGTCGCAATGAAAAACTGTTTTTT
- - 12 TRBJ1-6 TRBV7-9 CASSSPAGRLHF TGTGCCAGCAGTTCCCCAGCGGGTCGCCTCCACTTT
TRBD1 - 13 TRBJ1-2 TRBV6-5 CASRRTGNYGYTF TGTGCCAGCCGCCGGACAGGGAACTATGGCTACACCTTC
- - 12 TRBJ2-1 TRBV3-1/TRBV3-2 CASSLGVNEQFF TGTGCCAGCAGCCTCGGCGTTAATGAGCAGTTCTTC
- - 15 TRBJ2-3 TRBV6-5 CASRVGGGSTDTQYF TGTGCCAGCAGAGTGGGGGGTGGTAGCACAGATACGCAGTATTTT
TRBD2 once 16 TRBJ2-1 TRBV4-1 CASSQGLAGGFNEQFF TGCGCCAGCAGCCAAGGACTAGCGGGAGGTTTTAATGAGCAGTTCTTC
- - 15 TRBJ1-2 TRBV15 CATSRDYRVGYGYTF TGTGCCACCAGCAGAGATTACAGGGTAGGCTATGGCTACACCTTC
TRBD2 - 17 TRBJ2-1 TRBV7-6 CASSDLAGAWSYNEQFF TGTGCCAGCAGCGATTTAGCGGGAGCTTGGTCCTACAATGAGCAGTTCTTC
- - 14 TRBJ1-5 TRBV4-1 CASSQWHSNQPQHF TGCGCCAGCAGCCAATGGCATAGCAATCAGCCCCAGCATTTT
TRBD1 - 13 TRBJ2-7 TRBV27 CASSRQGSYEQYF TGTGCCAGCAGCCGACAGGGGTCCTACGAGCAGTACTTC
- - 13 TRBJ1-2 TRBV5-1 CASSVDRTEGYTF TGCGCCAGCAGCGTGGACAGAACTGAGGGCTACACCTTC
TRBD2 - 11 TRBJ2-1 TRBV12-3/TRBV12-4 CASSLNREGFF TGTGCCAGCAGTTTAAATCGGGAGGGGTTCTTC